The entry below gives a single T cell receptor (beta chain) sequence along with its context. Its antigen is unidentified. The CDR3 is made up of 15 amino acids. The germline gives CDR1 MNHEY, CDR2 SMNVEV (reference sequence). J was trimmed by 9 bases and V by 5 bases; bases with no gene match: 10. These data are taken from a study of immune cell composition in non-small cell lung cancer. On the study more broadly: Lung adenocarcinoma or squamous carcinoma made up most tumours.

Repertoires were generated with immunoSEQ multiplex PCR, while TCRdb's copy carries only in-frame clones and drops some. The data show roughly 14,000 clones, 81% seen once. Template was genomic DNA from frozen, unsorted single-cell suspensions. Study observations and caveats: TIL tumour reactivity correlated with maximal tumour-associated clone frequency in adenocarcinoma.

The TCR was taken from a human donor with non-small cell lung cancer. The gene calls are TRBV27 and TRBJ2-1; 10 bases are shared with TRBD2. Sample: lung tumor tissue. CDR3 nucleotide sequence: TGTGCCAGCAGTCCGGGGAGCGGGAGGGTTTCTGAGCAGTTCTTC. Its protein is CASSPGSGRVSEQFF.